Listed below are T cell receptor beta chains from one sample, sequenced in a study of CD8 T cells in ankylosing spondylitis. TCRdb reprocessed the 5' RACE reads via MiXCR and lists one record per CDR3 protein. The sample contains 250,000 or so distinct CDR3 sequences, about a sixth of which appear only once. The sequencing input was blood, either unsorted or a sorted T cell fraction (not recorded which). The receptors stem from a male donor with ankylosing spondylitis or in good health (not recorded which). Both conserved end residues are part of each CDR3. The order of the fields is clone size, D gene, V gene, J gene, CDR3 protein, CDR3 DNA. The D gene is left open where the match is weak. Clone sizes are given selectively: once, few, many, or a class where the clone is expanded.

few	NA	TRBV4-1	TRBJ2-1	CASSQGVRESSYNEQFF	TGCGCCAGCAGCCAAGGGGTTCGGGAGAGCTCCTACAATGAGCAGTTCTTC
few	NA	TRBV6-2/TRBV6-3	TRBJ2-7	CASSYPGHLSYEQYF	TGTGCCAGCAGTTACCCAGGACATCTCTCCTACGAGCAGTACTTC
NA	TRBD2	TRBV6-5	TRBJ2-7	CASSYREGAGYYEQYF	TGTGCCAGCAGTTACCGGGAGGGAGCGGGCTACTACGAGCAGTACTTC
NA	NA	TRBV20-1	TRBJ2-7	CSARVATGYEQYF	TGCAGTGCTAGAGTCGCTACAGGGTACGAGCAGTACTTC
NA	NA	TRBV7-6	TRBJ2-1	CASSYTMGGNEQFF	TGTGCCAGCAGCTATACCATGGGCGGCAATGAGCAGTTCTTC
few	NA	TRBV4-1	TRBJ2-7	CASRPEANTYEQYF	TGCGCCAGCAGACCCGAGGCAAATACCTACGAGCAGTACTTC
few	NA	TRBV29-1	TRBJ2-7	CSVENPYEQYF	TGCAGCGTTGAGAACCCCTACGAGCAGTACTTC
NA	TRBD1	TRBV9	TRBJ2-5	CASSGYDTGGETQYF	TGTGCCAGCAGCGGATACGATACAGGGGGCGAGACCCAGTACTTC
few	TRBD2	TRBV20-1	TRBJ2-1	CSARAWTSGLVYEQFF	TGCAGTGCTAGAGCGTGGACTAGCGGACTCGTTTATGAGCAGTTCTTC
NA	TRBD2	TRBV27	TRBJ2-5	CASRGGQSGETQYF	TGTGCCAGCAGGGGAGGGCAGTCGGGAGAGACCCAGTACTTC
NA	TRBD1	TRBV29-1	TRBJ2-7	CSVAHMGIGDREYEQYF	TGCAGCGTTGCGCATATGGGAATAGGGGACAGGGAGTACGAGCAGTACTTC
few	TRBD2	TRBV6-2/TRBV6-3	TRBJ2-7	CASSYLGAGGSYEQYF	TGTGCCAGCAGTTACTTAGGAGCGGGAGGATCCTACGAGCAGTACTTC
once	TRBD2	TRBV4-1	TRBJ2-7	CASSVTSGTPYEQYF	TGCGCCAGCAGCGTGACTAGCGGGACACCTTACGAGCAGTACTTC
NA	TRBD2	TRBV7-8	TRBJ2-1	CASSPAPGLAGSGGNNEQFF	TGTGCCAGCAGCCCCGCACCGGGACTAGCGGGGTCAGGAGGGAACAATGAGCAGTTCTTC
NA	TRBD2	TRBV4-1	TRBJ2-1	CASSHVGAGGPQGQFF	TGCGCCAGCAGCCACGTCGGAGCGGGAGGGCCTCAAGGGCAGTTCTTC
NA	TRBD1	TRBV29-1	TRBJ1-1	CSVNRGDYTEAFF	TGCAGCGTTAACAGGGGGGATTACACTGAAGCTTTCTTT
many	NA	TRBV20-1	TRBJ2-7	CSAEGSTYEQYF	TGCAGTGCCGAGGGATCAACCTACGAGCAGTACTTC
few	TRBD2	TRBV4-3	TRBJ2-1	CASSQGLAEIYNEQFF	TGCGCCAGCAGCCAAGGACTAGCGGAAATCTACAATGAGCAGTTCTTC
NA	NA	TRBV5-6	TRBJ2-5	CASSDIRTGGNQETQYF	TGTGCCAGCAGCGATATTAGGACAGGCGGGAACCAAGAGACCCAGTACTTC
NA	NA	TRBV20-1	TRBJ2-7	CSAPPLRAHEQYF	TGCAGTGCCCCCCCCTTAAGAGCCCACGAGCAGTACTTC
many	NA	TRBV7-8	TRBJ1-5	CASSPDYSNQPQHF	TGTGCCAGCAGCCCAGACTATAGCAATCAGCCCCAGCATTTT
NA	TRBD1	TRBV4-2	TRBJ1-4	CASSQDNRGQVTNEKLFF	TGTGCCAGCAGCCAAGATAATAGGGGGCAGGTCACTAATGAAAAACTGTTTTTT
NA	NA	TRBV27	TRBJ2-1	CASGVRAGSNEQFF	TGTGCCAGCGGTGTCAGAGCGGGCTCCAATGAGCAGTTCTTC
few	TRBD2	TRBV12-3/TRBV12-4	TRBJ2-3	CASSIGGGPSDTQYF	TGTGCCAGCTCCATTGGGGGAGGGCCTTCCGATACGCAGTATTTT
few	TRBD2	TRBV11-1	TRBJ2-3	CASSLLGTRTSSTDTQYF	TGTGCCAGCAGCTTACTAGGGACTAGGACTTCTAGCACAGATACGCAGTATTTT
NA	TRBD2	TRBV3-1	TRBJ2-5	CASSQAGGETQYF	TGTGCCAGCAGCCAAGCGGGGGGAGAGACCCAGTACTTC
few	TRBD2	TRBV7-2	TRBJ2-3	CASSSGTSGSDTQYF	TGTGCCAGCAGCTCCGGGACTAGCGGCTCAGATACGCAGTATTTT
few	NA	TRBV4-3	TRBJ2-7	CASSQGGGSSYEQYF	TGCGCCAGCAGCCAAGGAGGGGGGAGCTCCTACGAGCAGTACTTC
NA	NA	TRBV10-3	TRBJ2-7	CAAGLRTSLEEQYF	TGTGCCGCAGGTTTAAGGACTTCGTTGGAGGAGCAGTACTTC
few	NA	TRBV7-6	TRBJ2-1	CASSLGSDEQFF	TGTGCCAGCAGCTTAGGAAGTGATGAGCAGTTCTTC
NA	TRBD2	TRBV7-2	TRBJ2-3	CASSLIGTSGRDTQYF	TGTGCCAGCAGCTTAATAGGGACTAGCGGGAGAGATACGCAGTATTTT
few	TRBD2	TRBV20-1	TRBJ2-3	CSARSGLGSDTQYF	TGCAGTGCTAGATCCGGACTAGGGTCAGATACGCAGTATTTT
many	NA	TRBV27	TRBJ2-1	CASSLSGGYNEQFF	TGTGCCAGCAGTTTATCGGGGGGATACAATGAGCAGTTCTTC
NA	NA	TRBV20-1	TRBJ1-1	CSARDGGTEAFF	TGCAGTGCTAGAGATGGGGGCACTGAAGCTTTCTTT
few	TRBD1	TRBV12-5	TRBJ2-7	CASGPPGTVVANEQYF	TGTGCTAGTGGTCCGCCCGGGACAGTCGTCGCAAACGAGCAGTACTTC
NA	TRBD2	TRBV20-1	TRBJ2-7	CSAPPAGGPSEQYF	TGCAGTGCTCCCCCAGCGGGAGGGCCGAGCGAGCAGTACTTC
NA	NA	TRBV7-9	TRBJ2-7	CASSPILGHQAYEQYF	TGTGCCAGCAGCCCCATCTTGGGACACCAAGCCTACGAGCAGTACTTC
few	NA	TRBV4-1	TRBJ2-3	CASSQDLTGLTDTQYF	TGCGCCAGCAGCCAAGATTTGACGGGCCTCACAGATACGCAGTATTTT
few	NA	TRBV5-6	TRBJ2-5	CASSLPYAVETQYF	TGTGCCAGCAGCTTACCCTACGCGGTTGAGACCCAGTACTTC
many	TRBD2	TRBV5-1	TRBJ2-1	CASSPLAGGANNEQFF	TGCGCCAGCAGCCCATTAGCGGGAGGGGCAAACAATGAGCAGTTCTTC
few	TRBD2	TRBV7-8	TRBJ2-7	CASSPLAGESHEQYF	TGTGCCAGCAGCCCATTAGCGGGAGAATCCCACGAGCAGTACTTC
many	NA	TRBV25-1	TRBJ2-1	CASSQVTNEQFF	TGTGCCAGCAGTCAAGTGACGAATGAGCAGTTCTTC
once	NA	TRBV6-5	TRBJ2-7	CASSYMGSIAREQYF	TGTGCCAGCAGTTACATGGGGAGCATCGCTCGCGAGCAGTACTTC
few	TRBD2	TRBV7-8	TRBJ2-1	CASSLASGSLYNEQFF	TGTGCCAGCAGCTTAGCTAGCGGGAGTCTCTACAATGAGCAGTTCTTC
few	TRBD2	TRBV7-3	TRBJ2-3	CASSLTGAGVGTDTQYF	TGTGCCAGCAGCTTAACTGGAGCGGGAGTTGGCACAGATACGCAGTATTTT
many	NA	TRBV4-2	TRBJ2-2	CASSQAPAGELFF	TGTGCCAGCAGCCAAGCCCCGGCCGGGGAGCTGTTTTTT
few	NA	TRBV6-5	TRBJ2-2	CASSYSGGGELFF	TGTGCCAGCAGTTACTCGGGGGGCGGGGAGCTGTTTTTT
few	TRBD2	TRBV7-9	TRBJ2-7	CASSPLGASGRFEQYF	TGTGCCAGCAGCCCCCTCGGGGCTAGCGGGAGATTCGAGCAGTACTTC
once	TRBD2	TRBV5-6	TRBJ2-5	CASSQLARQETQYF	TGTGCCAGCAGCCAACTAGCGAGACAAGAGACCCAGTACTTC
NA	NA	TRBV15	TRBJ2-1	CATSWRDYNEQFF	TGTGCCACCAGCTGGCGGGACTACAATGAGCAGTTCTTC
few	NA	TRBV9	TRBJ2-1	CASSDHLGGNEQFF	TGTGCCAGCAGCGACCACCTAGGGGGCAATGAGCAGTTCTTC
many	NA	TRBV2	TRBJ2-1	CASSVRTSNPYNEQFF	TGTGCCAGCAGTGTCCGGACCAGTAATCCCTACAATGAGCAGTTCTTC
NA	NA	TRBV9	TRBJ2-3	CASSVEQALSTDTQYF	TGTGCCAGCAGCGTAGAACAGGCGTTGTCCACAGATACGCAGTATTTT
few	NA	TRBV6-2/TRBV6-3	TRBJ2-7	CASSYSWGRGYEQYF	TGTGCCAGCAGTTACTCGTGGGGGCGCGGTTACGAGCAGTACTTC
NA	NA	TRBV24-1	TRBJ2-1	CATSEGTSSYNEQFF	TGTGCCACCAGTGAAGGGACGAGCTCCTACAATGAGCAGTTCTTC
few	NA	TRBV7-2	TRBJ2-1	CASSLAQRPYNEQFF	TGTGCCAGCAGCTTAGCCCAGCGGCCCTACAATGAGCAGTTCTTC
many	TRBD2	TRBV7-9	TRBJ2-5	CASSLLLAGETQYF	TGTGCCAGCAGCTTATTATTAGCGGGGGAGACCCAGTACTTC
NA	NA	TRBV9	TRBJ2-3	CASSQRRQGIDTQYF	TGTGCCAGCAGCCAGAGGCGGCAGGGTATAGATACGCAGTATTTT
few	NA	TRBV28	TRBJ2-7	CASSLLDGYEQYF	TGTGCCAGCAGTTTATTAGACGGGTACGAGCAGTACTTC